The 28 T cell receptor beta chains below come from one sample, sequenced in a study of cytomegalovirus exposure and HLA in healthy donors. Method: immunoSEQ multiplex PCR; TCRdb's copy keeps in-frame clones and lacks some. The table has 95,000 to 150,000 clones, roughly 89% seen once; the top ten hold roughly 2%. The sample consisted of PBMCs. The receptors come from a woman younger than 35 in good health and CMV-seronegative.

This clone was counted a single time. The chain recombines TRBV6-6 with TRBJ1-1; 9 positions agree with TRBD1. Germline CDR1 and CDR2: MNHNY and SVGAGI (reference sequence). V lost 5 bases to trimming and J lost 10 bases; unmatched junction nucleotides: 11. This CDR3 contains 14 residues. Written as DNA, the CDR3 is TGTGCCAGCAGTCAAAGGGCACAGGGGGCGCTAGCTTTCTTT. It specifies CASSQRAQGALAFF.

The V and J genes are TRBV10-1 and TRBJ1-1; no clear D gene. Germline V gives CDR1 WNHNN, CDR2 SYGVQD (reference sequence). The CDR3 length is 14 residues. Trimming left V 6 bases short and J 2 bases short, with 13 bases between. The CDR3 is CASSSDRENTEAFF. The CDR3 DNA is TGCGCCAGCAGCTCTGACCGGGAAAACACTGAAGCTTTCTTT.

V usage is TRBV29-1 and J usage is TRBJ2-7; D is undetermined. Germline-derived CDR1 and CDR2 are SQVTM and ANQGSEA. Between the trimmed V and J ends, which lost 1 base and 7 bases, there was a span of 14 bases. The CDR3 sequence is 13 residues long. CDR3 loop: CSVEGLALGEQYF. The CDR3 DNA is TGCAGCGTTGAAGGACTGGCCTTAGGAGAGCAGTACTTC.

This chain connects TRBV7-9 to TRBJ2-7; 9 bases are a match to TRBD1. Germline-derived CDR1 and CDR2 are SEHNR and FQNEAQ (reference sequence). Trimming at V came to 6 bases and at J to 5 bases, leaving 11 bases not matched to a gene. This CDR3 contains 15 residues. CDR3 protein: CASRPPGTGINEQYF. The CDR3 DNA reads as TGTGCCAGCAGACCTCCCGGGACAGGGATTAACGAGCAGTACTTC.

The chain uses TRBV11-3 and TRBJ2-3, with TRBD1 as a possible D gene (5 bases). The CDR3 sequence is 15 residues long. Germline assignment: CDR1 SGHNT and CDR2 YENEEA. V lost 3 bases and J lost 3, with 13 bases in between. The CDR3 spells CASSFRHRTTDTQYF. CDR3 bases: TGTGCCAGCAGCTTTCGACACAGGACAACAGATACGCAGTATTTT.

This chain joins TRBV28 and TRBJ2-5, with D possibly being TRBD2 (7 bases). Germline V gene lookup returns CDR1 MDHEN and CDR2 SYDVKM. This CDR3 has 14 residues. The ends were cut back, 5 bases at V and 11 bases at J, with 21 bases in the middle. CDR3 sequence (DNA): TGTGCCAGCAGTCCCCGAAGGGGGGGCGAAGAGCAGTACTTC. This gives the protein CASSPRRGGEEQYF.

The chain is built from TRBV7-9 and TRBJ2-7, with 13 bases fitting TRBD2. The CDR3 length is 19 residues. J was trimmed by 1 base and V by 0 bases; bases with no gene match: 9. The germline gives CDR1 SEHNR, CDR2 FQNEAQ (reference sequence). The CDR3 nucleotides are TGTGCCAGCAGCTTAGCAGTTGGGACTAGCGGGGAGGGATCCTACGAGCAGTACTTC. Translated: CASSLAVGTSGEGSYEQYF.

CDR3 sequence (DNA): TGCGCCAGCAGCTTGGCCCTGAACACCGGGGAGCTGTTTTTT. Protein: CASSLALNTGELFF. The chain combines TRBV5-1 with TRBJ2-2, with D hard to call. Germline CDR1 reads SGHRS; CDR2 reads YFSETQ. Trimming cost V 0 bases and J 1 base, with 4 bases left between them. The CDR3 length is 14 residues.

This clone showed up just once. The rearrangement joins TRBV5-6 to TRBJ1-2; 7 nucleotides line up with TRBD1. The CDR3 is made up of 12 amino acids. The germline gives CDR1 SGHDT, CDR2 YYEEEE. Trimming removed 4 bases from V and 9 bases from J; junction bases left unmatched: 6. The DNA for the CDR3 is TGTGCCAGCAGCCCCACAGGGGCAAGCTACACCTTC. The encoded protein is CASSPTGASYTF.

The V gene is TRBV10-3, the J gene TRBJ2-2, with TRBD1 matching 7 bases. The length of the CDR3 is 15 residues. CDR1 and CDR2 (germline): ENHRY, SYGVKD. V shed 6 bases, J shed 5 bases, and the junction held 9 bases outside the gene matches. CDR3 nucleotides: TGTGCCATCAGGCAGGAGACAGGGAGAACCGGGGAGCTGTTTTTT. Translated, it gives CAIRQETGRTGELFF.

This chain uses TRBV16 with TRBJ2-7; 7 bases line up with TRBD1. The junction had 5 bases not matched to a gene; V was cut back by 4 bases and J by 2 bases. Looked up from germline, CDR1 is KGHSY and CDR2 is FQNENV. CDR3 length equals 14 residues. The chain's CDR3 is CASSPKGAPYEQYF. For the CDR3, the DNA is TGTGCCAGCAGCCCGAAGGGGGCACCCTACGAGCAGTACTTC.

This clone occurred a few times. This chain joins TRBV6-1 and TRBJ2-7; 11 nucleotides align to TRBD1. This CDR3 has 15 amino acids. Trimming removed 5 bases from V and 3 bases from J; junction bases left unmatched: 6. Germline CDR1 and CDR2: MNHNS and SASEGT. The CDR3 is CASSWGGTGGYEQYF. CDR3 DNA: TGTGCCAGCAGTTGGGGGGGGACAGGGGGCTACGAGCAGTACTTC.

This clone was seen once. This CDR3 is CASIPTVGAGGAETQYF. CDR3 DNA sequence: TGTGCCAGCATCCCCACGGTTGGGGCGGGAGGGGCAGAGACCCAGTACTTC. The rearrangement links TRBV2 to TRBJ2-5; the match to TRBD2 covers 9 bases. V shed 7 bases and J 4 bases; nucleotides not matched to a gene: 16. This CDR3 is built from 17 residues. Germline CDR1 is SNHLY and CDR2 is FYNNEI. The full variable domain, its missing parts supplied by reference TRBV2 and TRBJ2-5, is EPEVTQTPSHQVTQMGQEVILRCVPISNHLYFYWYRQILGQKVEFLVSFYNNEISEKSEIFDDQFSVERPDGSNFTLKIRSTKLEDSAMYFCASIPTVGAGGAETQYFGPGTRLLVL.

The V gene is TRBV6-1, the J gene TRBJ2-1; TRBD1 might be the D (6 bases). The CDR3 loop spans 18 amino acids. V lost 3 bases to trimming and J lost 2 bases, with 20 bases between them. Germline lookup yields CDR1 MNHNS and CDR2 SASEGT. The CDR3 nucleotides are TGTGCCAGCAGTGACCCCGAGGGGGTCCTAGGCCCCTACAATGAGCAGTTCTTC. Amino acids: CASSDPEGVLGPYNEQFF.

This clone was detected only once. The chain recombines TRBV18 with TRBJ2-7; 10 nucleotides align to TRBD1. J was trimmed by 4 bases and V by 2 bases; bases with no gene match: 5. The CDR3 is made up of 15 amino acids. Germline lookup yields CDR1 KGHSH and CDR2 LQKENI. The CDR3 nucleotides are TGTGCCAGCTCACCAATGACAGGGGGCGGGTACGAGCAGTACTTC. Translation gives CASSPMTGGGYEQYF.

The chain combines TRBV28 with TRBJ1-3; D may be TRBD1 (5 bases). The germline CDR1 and CDR2 sequences are MDHEN and SYDVKM. This CDR3 has 16 residues. Trimming cost V 2 bases and J 7 bases, with 18 bases left between them. The CDR3 DNA sequence: TGTGCCAGCAGTTTAGGGACTCTTACCTGGTGGAACACCATATATTTT. It yields the protein CASSLGTLTWWNTIYF.

V and J are TRBV5-4 and TRBJ2-7; 7 bases map to TRBD1. The V and J ends lost 4 bases and 1 base, in that order; junction bases with no gene match: 11. There are 16 residues in the CDR3. Germline loops: CDR1 SGHNT, CDR2 YYREEE (reference sequence). The CDR3 sequence is CASSQGWTGPSYEQYF. In DNA form, the CDR3 reads TGTGCCAGCAGCCAGGGTTGGACAGGTCCATCCTACGAGCAGTACTTC. The full variable domain, with the rest looked up from reference TRBV5-4 and TRBJ2-7, is ETGVTQSPTHLIKTRGQQVTLRCSSQSGHNTVSWYQQALGQGPQFIFQYYREEENGRGNFPPRFSGLQFPNYSSELNVNALELDDSALYLCASSQGWTGPSYEQYFGPGTRLTVT.

This chain uses TRBV5-4 with TRBJ1-2; 9 positions match TRBD1. Germline V gene data show CDR1 as SGHNT and CDR2 as YYREEE (reference sequence). The CDR3 consists of 14 residues. The J segment lost 5 bases and the V segment lost 3 bases, leaving 5 bases of the junction unmatched. CDR3 region: CASSSVGTGYGYTF. For the CDR3, the DNA is TGTGCCAGCAGCTCGGTCGGGACAGGGTATGGCTACACCTTC.

This clone has only a few counts. The chain combines TRBV5-1 with TRBJ1-1; D gene unclear. The CDR3 has 15 amino acids. The germline V gene has CDR1 SGHRS and CDR2 YFSETQ. V shed 1 base and J shed 2 bases, with 12 bases lying between them. The CDR3 protein is CASSLLNSPNTEAFF. The CDR3 region has the DNA TGCGCCAGCAGCTTGCTTAACAGCCCCAACACTGAAGCTTTCTTT.

The chain uses TRBV6-5 and TRBJ1-2; D is perhaps TRBD1 (5 bases). V dropped 4 bases and J dropped 2 bases, with 14 bases sitting between them. The CDR3 is 15 residues long. Germline V gene sequence: CDR1 MNHEY, CDR2 SVGAGI. CDR3 loop: CASSSGLWGNYGYTF. In DNA form, the CDR3 reads TGTGCCAGCAGTTCGGGACTATGGGGGAACTATGGCTACACCTTC.

The chain employs TRBV4-2 and TRBJ2-1; TRBD2 agrees at 10 bases. Germline V gene data show CDR1 as LGHNA and CDR2 as YNFKEQ. Germline trimming cut 6 bases from V and 9 bases from J; bases unmatched to any gene: 17. This CDR3 region has 17 residues. The CDR3 region has the DNA TGTGCCAGCAGTCCAATCACTACTAGCGGGACTTTCACTGAGCAGTTCTTC. Translation gives CASSPITTSGTFTEQFF.

The rearrangement uses TRBV19 and TRBJ2-1; TRBD2 aligns across 13 bases. The V gene end was trimmed by 4 bases and the J gene end by 0 bases; junction bases not matched to a gene: 3. This CDR3 has 17 residues. Germline V lookup: CDR1 LNHDA, CDR2 SQIVND (reference sequence). The CDR3 bases are TGTGCCAGTAGTACTCGGACTAGCGGGAGCTCCTACAATGAGCAGTTCTTC. It codes for CASSTRTSGSSYNEQFF.

The chain combines TRBV5-1 with TRBJ2-1; TRBD1 is a possible D gene (5 bases). The CDR3 is made up of 13 amino acids. The ends were cut back, 0 bases at V and 8 bases at J, with 9 bases in the middle. The germline gives CDR1 SGHRS, CDR2 YFSETQ. The CDR3 nucleotides are TGCGCCAGCAGCTTGGAGGCCAGGGATGAGCAGTTCTTC. This gives the protein CASSLEARDEQFF.

The rearrangement uses TRBV2 and TRBJ1-1; 7 bases are shared with TRBD1. From germline, CDR1 is SNHLY and CDR2 FYNNEI. The CDR3 totals 15 residues. J lost 1 base, V lost 0 bases, and 2 bases had no gene match. CDR3 in DNA: TGTGCCAGCAGTGAAGCGACAGGGAGGAACACTGAAGCTTTCTTT. As protein: CASSEATGRNTEAFF.

Here the CDR3 reads CASSWIAGAGETQYF. The CDR3 DNA reads as TGTGCCAGCAGTTGGATAGCGGGAGCCGGGGAGACCCAGTACTTC. The chain has TRBV6-5 and TRBJ2-5, with TRBD2 matching 9 bases. CDR1 and CDR2 from the germline V gene are MNHEY and SVGAGI. CDR3 length equals 15 residues. Losses at the gene ends were 4 bases for V and 5 bases for J; bases not matched to a gene: 8.

The rearrangement links TRBV5-5 to TRBJ2-3; 8 nucleotides match TRBD2. The germline V gene encodes CDR1 SGHKS and CDR2 YYEKEE (reference sequence). This CDR3 region has 15 residues. V was clipped by 7 bases and J by 3 bases; unmatched bases: 10. In DNA, the CDR3 is TGTGCCAGCTGCCCCGGGATAGCGGGGACAGATACGCAGTATTTT. It yields the protein CASCPGIAGTDTQYF.

The chain recombines TRBV25-1 with TRBJ2-1; 10 positions agree with TRBD1. Germline V gives CDR1 MGHDK, CDR2 SYGVNS. The CDR3 covers 16 residues. With 6 bases clipped from V and 7 bases from J, the junction kept 12 bases outside the gene matches. CDR3 sequence: CASRRINQGQGNEQFF. DNA for the CDR3: TGTGCCAGCAGAAGGATAAACCAGGGACAGGGGAATGAGCAGTTCTTC.

This chain uses TRBV6-4 with TRBJ2-7, with D tentatively TRBD1 (6 bases). The CDR3 loop spans 13 amino acids. CDR1 and CDR2 from the germline V gene are MRHNA and SNTAGT. V lost 6 bases, J lost 1 base, and 10 bases lay in between. The CDR3 DNA is TGTGCCAGCAGACAGGGTCAATCCTACGAGCAGTACTTC. Protein sequence: CASRQGQSYEQYF.